What follows is one T cell receptor beta chain and its context. Antigen specificity is unknown. Germline V lookup: CDR1 MDHEN, CDR2 SYDVKM. The CDR3 length is 15 residues. The V segment lost 2 bases and the J segment 6 bases; nucleotides outside the gene matches: 5. These data originate in a study of T cell responses to AZD1222 COVID-19 vaccine. Study results and caveats: Nearly half of the spike-specific TCRs reportedly recognize variant regions that carry no mutations. Possibly, clonal diversity was underestimated; donors were largely white British and included more females.

TCRdb's table, derived via immunoSEQ multiplex PCR, lists solely in-frame clones and lacks some. The sample shows around 150,000 clones, about four fifths of them seen only once. The starting material was peripheral blood, obtained on day 0 of AZD1222 vaccination. The receptor was isolated from an adult in good health. The V call is TRBV28, the J call TRBJ2-1; 9 nucleotides align to TRBD1. As DNA, the CDR3 is TGTGCCAGCAGTTTACCCGGGACAGGGACCAATGAGCAGTTCTTC. Its translation is CASSLPGTGTNEQFF.